One sample yielded the 12 T cell receptor beta chains listed below, sequenced in a study of blood T cell repertoires in COVID-19. Assay used: immunoSEQ multiplex PCR; TCRdb lists only in-frame clones, some missing. This table has approximately 50,000 clones, around four fifths appearing once. Sequencing was done on a sample of peripheral blood. The receptor source for this set is a man aged 55 to 69 with COVID-19, enrolled during active disease.

J is TRBJ2-5 and V is TRBV19; 8 bases agree with TRBD2. CDR1 and CDR2 from the germline V gene are LNHDA and SQIVND (reference sequence). The CDR3 runs to 14 residues. The V gene end was trimmed by 6 bases and the J gene end by 3 bases; junction bases not matched to a gene: 6. The CDR3 DNA reads TGTGCCAGTAGAGGACTAGCTGGCGAAGAGACCCAGTACTTC. Protein: CASRGLAGEETQYF.

The genes are TRBV5-6 and TRBJ2-1, with 11 positions matching TRBD1. The germline CDR1 and CDR2 sequences are SGHDT and YYEEEE. The CDR3 covers 15 residues. V lost 0 bases, J lost 4 bases, and 0 bases stayed unmatched. The CDR3 coding sequence is TGTGCCAGCAGCTTGGGGGACAGGGGGTACAATGAGCAGTTCTTC. Protein sequence: CASSLGDRGYNEQFF.

This clone turned up a few times. The chain carries TRBV9 and TRBJ2-7; D perhaps matches TRBD1 (5 bases). Trimming shortened V by 0 bases and J by 6 bases, and 10 bases separated the two germline ends. Germline lookup yields CDR1 SGDLS and CDR2 YYNGEE. The CDR3 runs 13 residues. In nucleotides, the CDR3 is TGTGCCAGCAGCGTAGCTGCAGGGTCCGAGCAGTACTTC. This translates into CASSVAAGSEQYF. Combining the CDR3 with reference TRBV9 and TRBJ2-7 gives the whole variable domain DSGVTQTPKHLITATGQRVTLRCSPRSGDLSVYWYQQSLDQGLQFLIQYYNGEERAKGNILERFSAQQFPDLHSELNLSSLELGDSALYFCASSVAAGSEQYFGPGTRLTVT.

This clone showed up just a few times. This rearrangement joins TRBV29-1 to TRBJ1-2; D gene uncertain. Germline V CDR1 and CDR2: SQVTM, ANQGSEA. Trimming shortened V by 3 bases and J by 1 base, and 6 bases separated the two germline ends. CDR3 size: 12 residues. The CDR3 sequence: CSVDFYNYGYTF. DNA of the CDR3: TGCAGCGTTGACTTTTATAACTATGGCTACACCTTC.

This clone was observed a handful of times. V gene TRBV5-1 combines with J gene TRBJ2-3, with 7 bases identical to TRBD1. V was clipped by 4 bases and J by 7 bases; unmatched bases: 9. Looked up from germline, CDR1 is SGHRS and CDR2 is YFSETQ. This CDR3 contains 14 residues. The CDR3 spells CASSTNRGENTQYF. The CDR3 DNA reads TGCGCCAGCAGCACGAACAGGGGAGAGAATACGCAGTATTTT.

Written as DNA, the CDR3 is TGTGCCAGCACTCAGGGACTAGCGGGATACGAGCAGTACTTC. Residues: CASTQGLAGYEQYF. V and J are TRBV6-5 and TRBJ2-7; 13 bases are a match to TRBD2. The CDR3 has 14 amino acids. CDR1 and CDR2 (germline): MNHEY, SVGAGI. The junction had 4 bases not matched to a gene; V was cut back by 7 bases and J by 4 bases.

This chain connects TRBV4-1 to TRBJ2-5; D remains ambiguous. V was pared by 4 bases and J by 4 bases, with 13 bases between. Germline V CDR1 and CDR2: MGHRA, YSYEKL. The CDR3 runs to 14 residues. The CDR3 DNA is TGCGCCAGCAGCCTGGAGCCCAGAGGAGAGACCCAGTACTTC. Translating gives CASSLEPRGETQYF.

This chain uses TRBV7-2 with TRBJ2-1; 7 nucleotides agree with TRBD2. CDR3 size: 16 residues. Germline-derived CDR1 and CDR2 are SGHTA and FQGNSA. The ends lost 3 bases at V and 3 bases at J; junction bases unmatched: 8. The CDR3 DNA follows: TGTGCCAGCAGCTTGGGGAGGGCTAGCTACTACAATGAGCAGTTCTTC. Encoded protein: CASSLGRASYYNEQFF.

The chain links TRBV19 to TRBJ2-1, with TRBD2 matching 7 bases. The CDR3 runs 14 residues. Per the germline V gene, CDR1 is LNHDA and CDR2 is SQIVND (reference sequence). Trimming at V came to 7 bases and at J to 4 bases, leaving 7 bases not matched to a gene. The CDR3 DNA sequence: TGTGCCAGTAAGGAGTCTAGCGGTTACAATGAGCAGTTCTTC. Translated: CASKESSGYNEQFF.

The chain carries TRBV3-1 (or the pseudogene TRBV3-2) and TRBJ2-2; 10 bases are shared with TRBD1. Germline trimming cut 8 bases from V and 5 bases from J; bases unmatched to any gene: 2. Looked up from germline, CDR1 is LGHDT and CDR2 is YNNKEL (reference sequence). The CDR3 contains 13 residues. The CDR3 DNA is TGTGCCAGCGACAGGGGGCGAACCGGGGAGCTGTTTTTT. It is translated as CASDRGRTGELFF.

The chain recombines TRBV7-3 with TRBJ2-1; 10 bases line up with TRBD1. With V trimmed by 5 bases and J by 6 bases, 10 bases remained unmatched. Germline assignment: CDR1 SGHTA and CDR2 FQGTGA. The CDR3 extends over 16 amino acids. In nucleotides, the CDR3 is TGTGCCAGCAGCATGCGGGGACAGGGGCGTACCAATGAGCAGTTCTTC. It yields the protein CASSMRGQGRTNEQFF. The full variable domain, in which reference TRBV7-3 and TRBJ2-1 provide the parts outside the CDR3, is GAGVSQTPSNKVTEKGKYVELRCDPISGHTALYWYRQSLGQGPEFLIYFQGTGAADDSGLPNDRFFAVRPEGSVSTLKIQRTERGDSAVYLCASSMRGQGRTNEQFFGPGTRLTVL.

The V and J genes are TRBV27 and TRBJ2-2, with a tentative D call TRBD1 (6 bases). The V end lost 4 bases, the J end lost 3 bases, and 9 bases lay between the germline ends. Germline assignment: CDR1 MNHEY and CDR2 SMNVEV (reference sequence). CDR3 length: 14 amino acids. The CDR3 sequence: CASSWGLDTGELFF. The CDR3 DNA reads as TGTGCCAGCAGTTGGGGGCTGGACACCGGGGAGCTGTTTTTT.